Shown below are 10 T cell receptor beta chains from a single sample sequenced in a study of blood T cell repertoires in COVID-19. The protocol was immunoSEQ multiplex PCR, while the TCRdb copy is restricted to in-frame clones and leaves out a portion. The sample yields just under 85,000 clones, 83% seen once. Sequences were obtained from peripheral blood. The receptors come from a woman aged 80 or older with acute or convalescent COVID-19.

The CDR3 here is CASSQGGTSGGDTQYF. CDR3 bases: TGTGCCAGCAGCCAAGGGGGGACTAGCGGGGGAGATACGCAGTATTTT. This chain links TRBV3-1 (or the pseudogene TRBV3-2) with TRBJ2-3; 14 bases agree with TRBD2. The trim removed 1 base at V and 5 bases at J, leaving 2 bases unmatched. Germline-derived CDR1 and CDR2 are LGHDT and YNNKEL (reference sequence). The CDR3 extends over 16 amino acids.

The chain combines TRBV2 with TRBJ2-3; D remains unclear. V lost 8 bases to trimming and J lost 5 bases, with 11 bases between them. The germline gives CDR1 SNHLY, CDR2 FYNNEI. The CDR3 runs to 12 residues. CDR3 DNA: TGTGCCAGCGGGCCGCCCAGAGATACGCAGTATTTT. It yields the protein CASGPPRDTQYF.

The chain carries TRBV11-2 and TRBJ2-7, with D unresolved. V was trimmed by 0 bases and J by 3 bases, leaving 12 bases between them. Per the germline V gene, CDR1 is SGHAT and CDR2 is FQNNGV. This CDR3 spans 15 amino acids. The CDR3 reads CASSLDAQSRYEQYF. The CDR3 DNA reads TGTGCCAGCAGCTTAGATGCACAGAGCCGCTACGAGCAGTACTTC.

The chain carries TRBV2 and TRBJ2-5, with D possibly matching TRBD1 (5 bases). CDR3 length: 12 amino acids. Germline lookup yields CDR1 SNHLY and CDR2 FYNNEI. Trimming removed 6 bases at V and 3 bases at J, with 8 bases between. CDR3 region: CASRKTEETQYF. CDR3 in DNA: TGTGCCAGCAGAAAGACAGAAGAGACCCAGTACTTC.

The gene calls are TRBV15 and TRBJ2-5; maybe TRBD1 (6 bases). From germline, CDR1 is LNHNV and CDR2 YYDKDF (reference sequence). The CDR3 runs 16 residues. V was clipped by 0 bases and J by 4 bases, with 15 bases between them. The CDR3 nucleotides read TGTGCCACCAGCAGAGATCCAGGACAGTTGAGAGAGACCCAGTACTTC. The encoded protein is CATSRDPGQLRETQYF.

The CDR3 DNA is TGTGCCAGCAGCCCGCGGGGCTTAAATGAAAAACTGTTTTTT. Amino acids: CASSPRGLNEKLFF. This sequence joins TRBV3-1 (or the pseudogene TRBV3-2) and TRBJ1-4, with D maybe TRBD1 (5 bases). The CDR3 spans 14 residues. CDR1 and CDR2 (germline): LGHDT, YNNKEL (reference sequence). V lost 4 bases and J 5 bases, leaving 11 bases between the germline ends.

The chain couples TRBV6-5 to TRBJ2-2; D gene unclear. The CDR3 extends over 15 amino acids. Germline lookup yields CDR1 MNHEY and CDR2 SVGAGI. V lost 0 bases and J lost 3, with 8 bases in between. CDR3 residues: CASSYSTLDTGELFF. CDR3 coding DNA: TGTGCCAGCAGTTACTCGACTCTCGACACCGGGGAGCTGTTTTTT.

The chain recombines TRBV19 with TRBJ2-7, with 8 bases matching TRBD1. This CDR3 is built from 15 residues. Looked up from germline, CDR1 is LNHDA and CDR2 is SQIVND (reference sequence). The V gene end was trimmed by 1 base and the J gene end by 3 bases; junction bases not matched to a gene: 5. For the CDR3, the DNA is TGTGCCAGTAGTATAGTGGCAGGACAGGGCTACGAGCAGTACTTC. Residues: CASSIVAGQGYEQYF.

The J gene is TRBJ1-4, the V gene TRBV2; maybe TRBD1 (6 bases). This CDR3 has 15 residues. V was pared by 6 bases and J by 5 bases, with 16 bases between. Germline CDR1 and CDR2: SNHLY and FYNNEI. The DNA of the CDR3 is TGTGCCAGCAGGCTCTTAGGACAGACGAATGAAAAACTGTTTTTT. Translated: CASRLLGQTNEKLFF.

The rearrangement joins TRBV2 to TRBJ2-5; 15 positions match TRBD2. Trimming removed 6 bases from V and 6 bases from J; junction bases left unmatched: 11. Germline CDR1 and CDR2: SNHLY and FYNNEI. The CDR3 has 17 residues. CDR3 protein: CASRDRGLAGGPQTQYF. For the CDR3, the DNA is TGTGCCAGCAGAGATCGCGGACTAGCGGGAGGGCCACAGACCCAGTACTTC.